These T cell receptor beta chains were read from a single sample in a study of cytomegalovirus exposure and HLA in healthy donors. Method: immunoSEQ multiplex PCR; TCRdb's copy keeps in-frame clones and lacks some. Found here are around 140,000 clones, about 79% of them singletons; the top ten hold around 2.4%. The source material was PBMCs. The receptors derive from a male donor in good health and CMV-seronegative. Both conserved end residues are part of each CDR3. A D gene is named only where the DNA matches it firmly. The listing skips clone size in some rows; elsewhere it reads once, few, many or a size class.

clone_size | d_call | j_call | v_call | cdr3_aa | cdr3_nt
NA | TRBD2 | TRBJ2-7 | TRBV28 | CASIAGEAAYEQYF | TGTGCCAGCATTGCGGGGGAGGCGGCCTACGAGCAGTACTTC
NA | TRBD2 | TRBJ2-7 | TRBV6-5 | CASSRLAGSYEQYF | TGTGCCAGCAGTCGACTAGCGGGATCCTACGAGCAGTACTTC
once | NA | TRBJ2-4 | TRBV12-5 | CASAIAKNIQYF | TGTGCTAGTGCCATAGCCAAAAACATTCAGTACTTC
NA | NA | TRBJ2-5 | TRBV7-8 | CASSPTGVRETQYF | TGTGCCAGCAGCCCGACAGGAGTACGAGAGACCCAGTACTTC
NA | TRBD2 | TRBJ2-7 | TRBV2 | CASSVEFSGSSYEQYF | TGTGCCAGCAGCGTCGAGTTCAGCGGGAGCTCCTACGAGCAGTACTTC
NA | TRBD2 | TRBJ2-5 | TRBV6-1 | CAGRTSGDQETQYF | TGTGCCGGCCGGACTAGCGGCGACCAAGAGACCCAGTACTTC
NA | NA | TRBJ2-7 | TRBV7-9 | CASSLEGVGSYEQYF | TGTGCCAGCAGCTTAGAGGGAGTAGGTTCGTACGAGCAGTACTTC
once | TRBD2 | TRBJ2-3 | TRBV6-1 | CASSELSSGSTDTQYF | TGTGCCAGCAGTGAACTGTCTAGCGGGAGCACAGATACGCAGTATTTT
NA | TRBD2 | TRBJ2-1 | TRBV4-2 | CASSQDLAGGHNEQFF | TGTGCCAGCAGCCAAGATCTTGCGGGAGGCCACAATGAGCAGTTCTTC
NA | NA | TRBJ2-7 | TRBV5-5 | CASSHYEQYF | TGTGCCAGCAGCCACTACGAGCAGTACTTC
NA | NA | TRBJ2-3 | TRBV4-3 | CASSQETQLNTDTQYF | TGCGCCAGCAGCCAAGAGACACAGCTTAACACAGATACGCAGTATTTT
NA | NA | TRBJ1-4 | TRBV6-5 | CASSFSTGPLVEKLFF | TGTGCCAGCAGTTTCTCAACAGGTCCCCTGGTAGAAAAACTGTTTTTT
NA | NA | TRBJ2-5 | TRBV29-1 | CSVEDMRDTGTQYF | TGCAGCGTTGAAGATATGAGGGACACAGGGACCCAGTACTTC
NA | TRBD2 | TRBJ2-1 | TRBV27 | CASSFLAGAPYNEQFF | TGTGCCAGCAGTTTCCTAGCGGGGGCCCCTTACAATGAGCAGTTCTTC
NA | TRBD2 | TRBJ2-5 | TRBV5-3 | CARSVQPGLAAETQYF | TGTGCCAGAAGCGTTCAGCCGGGACTAGCGGCAGAGACCCAGTACTTC
few | NA | TRBJ1-1 | TRBV7-9 | CASSFSPQWPEAFF | TGTGCCAGCAGCTTTTCCCCACAGTGGCCTGAAGCTTTCTTT
NA | NA | TRBJ2-7 | TRBV4-3 | CASSLPSVEQYF | TGCGCCAGCAGCCTCCCGAGTGTCGAGCAGTACTTC
NA | NA | TRBJ2-7 | TRBV11-2 | CASSSSRYEQYF | TGTGCCAGCAGTTCATCGCGGTACGAGCAGTACTTC
NA | NA | TRBJ2-5 | TRBV25-1 | CASSEPGHMQETQYF | TGTGCCAGCAGTGAACCGGGACACATGCAAGAGACCCAGTACTTC
NA | TRBD1 | TRBJ1-4 | TRBV7-9 | CASSLSTGGSEKLFF | TGTGCCAGCAGCTTGTCCACAGGGGGTAGTGAAAAACTGTTTTTT
NA | TRBD1 | TRBJ1-2 | TRBV28 | CASSQDRGHGYTF | TGTGCCAGCAGTCAGGACAGGGGCCATGGCTACACCTTC
NA | NA | TRBJ2-1 | TRBV5-4 | CASSGISNEQFF | TGTGCCAGCTCGGGGATTAGCAATGAGCAGTTCTTC
NA | NA | TRBJ1-5 | TRBV2 | CASISTLQGNQPQHF | TGTGCCAGCATTAGTACTTTGCAGGGGAATCAGCCCCAGCATTTT
NA | NA | TRBJ1-1 | TRBV11-3 | CASSLGRTEAFF | TGTGCCAGCAGCTTAGGCCGGACTGAAGCTTTCTTT
NA | NA | TRBJ1-1 | TRBV5-1 | CASRSGRNTEAFF | TGCGCCAGCAGGTCGGGGAGGAACACTGAAGCTTTCTTT
once | NA | TRBJ2-3 | TRBV27 | CASSPPGWADTQYF | TGTGCCAGCAGTCCCCCAGGGTGGGCAGATACGCAGTATTTT
NA | NA | TRBJ2-1 | TRBV6-5 | CASSYSSVNNEQFF | TGTGCCAGCAGTTACTCGAGTGTGAACAATGAGCAGTTCTTC
once | NA | TRBJ1-6 | TRBV27 | CASSSGPGSPLHF | TGTGCCAGCAGTTCGGGTCCGGGGTCACCCCTCCACTTT
NA | TRBD2 | TRBJ2-3 | TRBV4-3 | CASSQGALSGTFTDTQYF | TGCGCCAGCAGCCAAGGGGCCTTGAGCGGGACCTTCACAGATACGCAGTATTTT
NA | TRBD2 | TRBJ2-5 | TRBV6-1 | CASYYSGSESETQYF | TGTGCCAGCTATTATAGCGGGAGCGAGTCAGAGACCCAGTACTTC
NA | TRBD1 | TRBJ2-7 | TRBV5-1 | CASSLDPGTGEEQYF | TGCGCCAGCAGCTTGGATCCCGGGACAGGGGAAGAGCAGTACTTC
once | NA | TRBJ1-5 | TRBV28 | CASKPATNQPQHF | TGTGCCAGCAAACCAGCGACCAATCAGCCCCAGCATTTT
few | TRBD2 | TRBJ2-1 | TRBV6-1 | CASSAPSSGRGNEQFF | TGTGCCAGCAGTGCGCCTAGTAGCGGGAGAGGGAATGAGCAGTTCTTC
NA | NA | TRBJ2-7 | TRBV7-9 | CATTHGSAYEQYF | TGTGCCACCACACACGGGTCAGCGTACGAGCAGTACTTC
NA | TRBD1 | TRBJ1-2 | TRBV6-6 | CASREQGADGYTF | TGTGCCAGCAGGGAACAGGGGGCGGATGGCTACACCTTC
NA | NA | TRBJ1-5 | TRBV2 | CASWADFRSNQPQHF | TGTGCCAGCTGGGCCGATTTCCGTAGCAATCAGCCCCAGCATTTT
NA | NA | TRBJ2-3 | TRBV23-1 | CASIPGGDTQYF | TGCGCCAGCATCCCAGGGGGGGATACGCAGTATTTT
NA | NA | TRBJ1-3 | TRBV30 | CAWSPSSGNTIYF | TGTGCCTGGAGTCCGAGCTCTGGAAACACCATATATTTT
NA | NA | TRBJ2-2 | TRBV30 | CAWSVGVTGELFF | TGTGCCTGGAGTGTAGGAGTGACCGGGGAGCTGTTTTTT
few | TRBD2 | TRBJ2-1 | TRBV11-1 | CASSLEPSGVYARNEQFF | TGTGCCAGCAGCTTAGAGCCTAGCGGGGTTTACGCCCGGAATGAGCAGTTCTTC
NA | NA | TRBJ2-7 | TRBV25-1 | CASSGHYEQYF | TGTGCCAGCAGTGGGCACTACGAGCAGTACTTC
NA | TRBD2 | TRBJ2-2 | TRBV6-5 | CASGVGAGGTGELFF | TGTGCCAGCGGTGTAGGAGCGGGGGGCACCGGGGAGCTGTTTTTT
NA | NA | TRBJ2-2 | TRBV7-2 | CASSLAGSGTGELFF | TGTGCCAGCAGCTTAGCCGGAAGCGGCACCGGGGAGCTGTTTTTT
NA | NA | TRBJ2-3 | TRBV5-1 | CASRMPGNTQYF | TGCGCCAGCAGGATGCCCGGGAATACGCAGTATTTT
few | TRBD1 | TRBJ1-1 | TRBV2 | CASTFGQANTEAFF | TGTGCCAGCACTTTCGGACAGGCGAACACTGAAGCTTTCTTT
NA | NA | TRBJ2-3 | TRBV9 | CASSVEFITDTQYF | TGTGCCAGCAGCGTGGAGTTTATCACAGATACGCAGTATTTT
NA | NA | TRBJ1-1 | TRBV18 | CASSRQDGNTEAFF | TGTGCCAGCTCAAGACAGGACGGGAACACTGAAGCTTTCTTT
few | TRBD2 | TRBJ2-3 | TRBV4-3 | CASSTRGGGRADTDTQYF | TGCGCCAGCAGCACCCGGGGGGGCGGGAGGGCGGATACAGATACGCAGTATTTT
NA | TRBD2 | TRBJ2-3 | TRBV28 | CASSSLGASGNTDTQYF | TGTGCCAGCAGTTCCTTAGGGGCTAGCGGTAACACAGATACGCAGTATTTT
NA | NA | TRBJ2-3 | TRBV2 | CASRPGPTDTQYF | TGTGCCAGCAGGCCAGGGCCCACAGATACGCAGTATTTT
NA | TRBD2 | TRBJ2-3 | TRBV30 | CAWSSRSGALSTDTQYF | TGTGCCTGGAGTTCTCGGAGCGGGGCGCTTAGCACAGATACGCAGTATTTT
NA | TRBD1 | TRBJ2-6 | TRBV7-8 | CASSLTRRGPIGSGANVLTF | TGTGCCAGCAGCTTAACCCGAAGGGGGCCAATCGGCTCTGGGGCCAACGTCCTGACTTTC
NA | TRBD2 | TRBJ2-1 | TRBV19 | CATQAGTRGGGEQFF | TGTGCCACCCAGGCCGGGACTAGGGGCGGAGGTGAGCAGTTCTTC
NA | NA | TRBJ2-7 | TRBV30 | CAWGSESYEQYF | TGTGCCTGGGGTAGCGAGTCCTACGAGCAGTACTTC
NA | TRBD1 | TRBJ2-2 | TRBV15 | CATSRYRDRGPGELFF | TGTGCCACCAGCAGATACCGGGACAGGGGCCCCGGGGAGCTGTTTTTT
NA | NA | TRBJ1-2 | TRBV7-6 | CASSLVTGNYGYTF | TGTGCCAGCAGCTTAGTAACAGGAAACTATGGCTACACCTTC
NA | TRBD1 | TRBJ2-7 | TRBV15 | CATRGTGVYEQYF | TGTGCCACCAGAGGGACAGGTGTTTACGAGCAGTACTTC